The 2 T cell receptor beta chains below were found in one sample sequenced in a study of identical twins. TCRdb reanalysed the 5' RACE reads using MiXCR and keeps one entry per CDR3 protein. This table holds 1.5 million to 2 million distinct CDR3 sequences, around 33% found once. The sequenced sample consisted of cord blood. The receptors were gathered from a newborn girl in good health.

As regards this clonotype: This could be a read error, since a much larger clone is one nucleotide away. The genes are TRBV12-3 or TRBV12-4 and TRBJ2-7; the D is unclear. Trimming shortened V by 6 bases and J by 7 bases, and 10 bases separated the two germline ends. The CDR3 runs to 11 residues. The CDR3 nucleotides read TGTGCCAGCAGCCCCCTGACAGAGCAGTACTTC. This codes for CASSPLTEQYF.

The rearrangement uses TRBV30 and TRBJ1-2; the D is unclear. Trimming left V 0 bases short and J 4 bases short, with 9 bases between. Germline loops: CDR1 GTSNPN, CDR2 SVGIG (reference sequence). This CDR3 is built from 13 residues. CDR3 protein: CAWSVRGSYGYTF. The CDR3 DNA reads TGTGCCTGGAGTGTACGAGGCAGCTATGGCTACACCTTC.